These 28 T cell receptor beta chains came from one sample sequenced in a study of T cells after yellow fever vaccination. In TCRdb, the 5' RACE reads were re-called with MiXCR into one record per CDR3 protein. The table has about 130,000 distinct CDR3 sequences, 5% to 7.5% seen once. This specimen was CD4+ T cells sorted from PBMCs, taken 10 days after the yellow fever booster vaccination. These receptors were collected from a man aged 30 to 39 who received the YFV17D yellow fever vaccine.

This clonotype appeared many times. The chain couples TRBV5-4 to TRBJ2-7; D is uncertain. Trimming took off 2 bases at V and 5 bases at J, with 11 bases between the two ends. The CDR3 covers 13 residues. Germline V gene data show CDR1 as SGHNT and CDR2 as YYREEE (reference sequence). The CDR3: CASSFRATNEQYF. The CDR3, as DNA: TGTGCCAGCAGCTTTCGGGCGACGAACGAGCAGTACTTC.

This clonotype appeared many times. The gene calls are TRBV29-1 and TRBJ2-1; D is undetermined. The CDR3 is 13 amino acids. Germline lookup yields CDR1 SQVTM and CDR2 ANQGSEA. Trimming took off 1 base at V and 4 bases at J, with 8 bases between the two ends. The CDR3 sequence is CSVEGVVYNEQFF. The CDR3 bases are TGCAGCGTTGAAGGTGTAGTGTACAATGAGCAGTTCTTC.

This clonotype was counted many times. J is TRBJ1-4 and V is TRBV30; the match to TRBD1 covers 9 bases. Germline V lookup: CDR1 GTSNPN, CDR2 SVGIG (reference sequence). This CDR3 has 13 amino acids. The V segment lost 3 bases and the J segment 8 bases; nucleotides outside the gene matches: 4. This CDR3 is CAWRGQGGEKLFF. The CDR3 region has the DNA TGTGCCTGGAGGGGACAGGGAGGCGAAAAACTGTTTTTT.

Many counts were recorded for this clonotype. The rearrangement links TRBV20-1 to TRBJ2-7; TRBD1 agrees at 7 bases. Germline V gives CDR1 DFQATT, CDR2 SNEGSKA (reference sequence). The CDR3 extends over 13 amino acids. V was pared by 4 bases and J by 3 bases, with 6 bases of the junction left unmatched. CDR3 nucleotides: TGCAGTGCTAAGGGGACAGCGTACTACGAGCAGTACTTC. Encoded protein: CSAKGTAYYEQYF.

The table lists this clonotype with many counts. The chain has TRBV12-3 or TRBV12-4 and TRBJ1-1, with TRBD1 as a possible D gene (5 bases). Trimming left V 6 bases short and J 1 base short, with 12 bases between. The length of the CDR3 is 14 residues. The DNA for the CDR3 is TGTGCCAGCAGCCGCGCAGGGACGAACACTGAAGCTTTCTTT. It specifies CASSRAGTNTEAFF.

This clonotype was seen at least ten times. The chain combines TRBV27 with TRBJ2-2; 7 bases fit TRBD2. Unmatched junction bases numbered 6, after V lost 7 bases and J lost 4 bases. Germline V gene sequence: CDR1 MNHEY, CDR2 SMNVEV (reference sequence). The CDR3 is 14 amino acids. As DNA, the CDR3 is TGTGCCAGCACCACGGGACTAACCACCGGGGAGCTGTTTTTT. Its protein product is CASTTGLTTGELFF.

This clonotype has a count of ten or more. The CDR3 here is CASSYGRGRYEQYF. Written as DNA, the CDR3 is TGTGCCAGCAGTTATGGCCGGGGACGATACGAGCAGTACTTC. This chain links TRBV6-5 with TRBJ2-7; D possibly uses TRBD1 or TRBD2 (5 bases each). This CDR3 spans 14 amino acids. Deletions cut 3 bases from V and 4 bases from J, with 13 bases between. Germline V gene sequence: CDR1 MNHEY, CDR2 SVGAGI.

This clonotype was detected ten times or more. The rearrangement joins TRBV5-1 to TRBJ2-3, with 7 bases matching TRBD2. Trimming at V came to 4 bases and at J to 3 bases, leaving 2 bases not matched to a gene. The CDR3 has 13 amino acids. Germline loops: CDR1 SGHRS, CDR2 YFSETQ. The chain's CDR3 is CASSVGGTDTQYF. Written as DNA, the CDR3 is TGCGCCAGCAGCGTGGGAGGGACAGATACGCAGTATTTT. The full variable domain, rest sourced from reference TRBV5-1 and TRBJ2-3, is KAGVTQTPRYLIKTRGQQVTLSCSPISGHRSVSWYQQTPGQGLQFLFEYFSETQRNKGNFPGRFSGRQFSNSRSEMNVSTLELGDSALYLCASSVGGTDTQYFGPGTRLTVL.

This clonotype was recorded many times. This sequence joins TRBV7-2 and TRBJ2-5; D call uncertain. V shed 5 bases and J shed 1 base, with 8 bases lying between them. Germline V lookup: CDR1 SGHTA, CDR2 FQGNSA. This CDR3 region has 13 residues. The CDR3 loop is CASSQLPQETQYF. For the CDR3, the DNA is TGTGCCAGCAGCCAGCTGCCCCAAGAGACCCAGTACTTC.

This clonotype was seen ten or more times. The rearrangement uses TRBV7-3 and TRBJ2-2; D ambiguous. V lost 5 bases, J lost 2 bases, and 9 bases lay in between. The germline gives CDR1 SGHTA, CDR2 FQGTGA. The CDR3 is made up of 14 amino acids. CDR3 sequence reads: CASSPTLNTGELFF. CDR3 sequence (DNA): TGTGCCAGCAGCCCTACATTAAACACCGGGGAGCTGTTTTTT.

This clonotype was observed many times. The V and J genes are TRBV5-1 and TRBJ2-7, with D possibly matching TRBD2 (5 bases). The CDR3 is made up of 15 amino acids. V lost 7 bases and J 3 bases, leaving 20 bases between the germline ends. CDR1 SGHRS and CDR2 YFSETQ come from the germline V gene. The CDR3 region is CASRLNLAENYEQYF. In nucleotides, the CDR3 is TGCGCCAGCCGACTCAATCTAGCAGAAAACTACGAGCAGTACTTC.

This clonotype was observed at least ten times. The chain recombines TRBV9 with TRBJ2-7; 11 nucleotides match TRBD2. V lost 2 bases and J lost 3; bases outside the gene matches: 7. The CDR3 is 16 residues long. Germline assignment: CDR1 SGDLS and CDR2 YYNGEE. CDR3 DNA sequence: TGTGCCAGCAGCGTGGATAGCGGGAGGGTAGTCTACGAGCAGTACTTC. It is translated as CASSVDSGRVVYEQYF.

This chain connects TRBV3-1 to TRBJ2-7, with 7 positions matching TRBD2. The CDR3 runs to 17 residues. Germline trimming cut 4 bases from V and 1 base from J; bases unmatched to any gene: 13. CDR1 and CDR2 (germline): LGHDT, YNNKEL (reference sequence). The CDR3 reads CASSPSFGGSGSYEQYF. The CDR3 bases are TGTGCCAGCAGCCCAAGCTTCGGGGGTAGCGGGTCCTACGAGCAGTACTTC.

This clonotype was seen many times. The rearrangement joins TRBV20-1 to TRBJ2-7; 11 bases map to TRBD2. Trimming removed 6 bases from V and 4 bases from J; junction bases left unmatched: 17. The germline V gene has CDR1 DFQATT and CDR2 SNEGSKA (reference sequence). CDR3 length equals 17 residues. CDR3 sequence reads: CSASGSGRALREYEQYF. The CDR3 DNA sequence: TGCAGTGCGTCGGGTAGCGGGAGGGCCTTACGGGAATACGAGCAGTACTTC.

This clonotype was detected ten times or more. The chain has TRBV5-1 and TRBJ1-1; 7 bases line up with TRBD1. The CDR3 contains 13 residues. Trimming cost V 0 bases and J 7 bases; bases outside gene matches: 3. Germline V lookup: CDR1 SGHRS, CDR2 YFSETQ. The CDR3 DNA is TGCGCCAGCAGCTTGGACAGGGGCGTTGAAGCTTTCTTT. It specifies CASSLDRGVEAFF.

This clonotype has ten or more counts. CDR3 coding DNA: TGCAGCGTTGGAGGGACAGCCTATGGCTACACCTTC. Translated, it gives CSVGGTAYGYTF. This sequence joins TRBV29-1 and TRBJ1-2; 7 bases are a match to TRBD1. The trim removed 4 bases at V and 4 bases at J, leaving 3 bases unmatched. The V gene's germline CDR1 is SQVTM and CDR2 ANQGSEA. The CDR3 contains 12 residues.

The chain combines TRBV5-1 with TRBJ2-7; TRBD2 matches 14 bases. The germline gives CDR1 SGHRS, CDR2 YFSETQ. The CDR3 extends over 18 amino acids. Germline trimming cut 0 bases from V and 3 bases from J; bases unmatched to any gene: 8. CDR3 sequence reads: CASSLAVTSGREGYEQYF. The CDR3 DNA follows: TGCGCCAGCAGCTTGGCTGTGACTAGCGGGAGGGAAGGCTACGAGCAGTACTTC.

This clonotype was observed many times. The rearrangement links TRBV3-1 to TRBJ2-1, with D possibly TRBD2 on 6 matching bases. V lost 1 base, J lost 10 bases, and 14 bases lay in between. CDR3 length: 14 amino acids. CDR1 LGHDT and CDR2 YNNKEL come from the germline V gene (reference sequence). The CDR3 region has the DNA TGTGCCAGCAGCCAAGCGAGCGGGCTCGGCGAGCAGTTCTTC. Translating gives CASSQASGLGEQFF.

The sample holds many counts of this clonotype. V and J are TRBV10-3 and TRBJ1-6; no reliable D call. V dropped 6 bases and J dropped 5 bases, with 8 bases sitting between them. The CDR3 totals 13 residues. From germline, CDR1 is ENHRY and CDR2 SYGVKD. DNA of the CDR3: TGTGCCATCAGGCCCAGCGATAATTCACCCCTCCACTTT. This translates into CAIRPSDNSPLHF.

A word on this clonotype: Relative to the germline gene, one junction end is altered; a read error may explain this. The chain links TRBV12-3 or TRBV12-4 to TRBJ2-7, with 9 bases lining up with TRBD1. CDR3 size: 18 residues. Here the CDR3 reads CAISFLGTGTLVNYEQYF. The CDR3 DNA follows: TGTGCCATCAGTTTTTTGGGGACAGGGACCCTTGTAAACTACGAGCAGTACTTC.

The sample holds many counts of this clonotype. This chain links TRBV7-9 with TRBJ2-5, with 7 positions matching TRBD2. Germline V gene sequence: CDR1 SEHNR, CDR2 FQNEAQ (reference sequence). The CDR3 runs to 13 residues. V was pared by 4 bases and J by 5 bases, with 4 bases of the junction left unmatched. This CDR3 is CASSYFGGETQYF. The CDR3 DNA reads as TGTGCCAGCAGCTATTTCGGGGGGGAGACCCAGTACTTC.

This clonotype showed up just a few times. This chain connects TRBV7-2 to TRBJ2-7; a weak D match, TRBD2 (6 bases). The CDR3 runs 16 residues. Trimming cost V 5 bases and J 4 bases, with 21 bases left between them. Germline lookup yields CDR1 SGHTA and CDR2 FQGNSA. This CDR3 reads CASSRRDSQALYEQYF. CDR3 bases: TGTGCCAGCAGCCGCCGGGACTCACAAGCTTTGTACGAGCAGTACTTC.

This clonotype occurred many times. The DNA for the CDR3 is TGCGCCAGCAGCTTGGATGGATGGGACAGGGAGCATGGCTACACCTTC. Residues: CASSLDGWDREHGYTF. The rearrangement links TRBV5-1 to TRBJ1-2, with TRBD1 matching over 9 bases. The CDR3 loop spans 16 amino acids. The junction had 9 bases not matched to a gene; V was cut back by 0 bases and J by 6 bases. CDR1 is SGHRS and CDR2 is YFSETQ in the germline V gene.

This clonotype was recorded many times. The V gene is TRBV21-1, the J gene TRBJ2-1; TRBD1, the D gene given by the table, was not confirmed from the DNA. TRBV21-1 has pseudogene status. CDR3 length: 17 amino acids. This chain's CDR3 is CASSKAAGVRTYNEQFF. The CDR3 nucleotides read TGTGCCAGCAGCAAAGCCGCGGGCGTTAGGACGTACAATGAGCAGTTCTTC.

This clonotype turned up a few times. This chain uses TRBV5-4 with TRBJ1-6, with D hard to call. The CDR3 is made up of 15 amino acids. Trimming pared 0 bases from V and 0 bases from J, leaving 4 bases between. The germline V gene has CDR1 SGHNT and CDR2 YYREEE (reference sequence). The chain's CDR3 is CASSLDSSYNSPLHF. Here the CDR3 DNA reads TGTGCCAGCAGCTTGGATAGCTCCTATAATTCACCCCTCCACTTT.

V gene TRBV20-1 combines with J gene TRBJ2-7, with a possible D match to TRBD1 (5 bases). This CDR3 is built from 16 residues. Per germline, CDR1 DFQATT and CDR2 SNEGSKA (reference sequence). The ends were cut back, 3 bases at V and 4 bases at J, with 22 bases in the middle. CDR3 DNA: TGCAGTGCTAGGGGATCCCGGGCCTGGGGCAGGTACGAGCAGTACTTC. This gives the protein CSARGSRAWGRYEQYF.

This clonotype was observed at least ten times. The chain employs TRBV20-1 and TRBJ2-5; D tentatively fits TRBD1 or TRBD2 (5 bases each). Germline CDR1 reads DFQATT; CDR2 reads SNEGSKA (reference sequence). CDR3 length equals 14 residues. Trimming removed 6 bases at V and 5 bases at J, with 19 bases between. This chain's CDR3 is CSARGPPRVETQYF. DNA for the CDR3: TGCAGTGCCCGGGGACCCCCGCGAGTCGAGACCCAGTACTTC.

This clonotype occurred many times. This chain joins TRBV20-1 and TRBJ2-5; D is uncertain. V was shortened by 1 base and J by 2 bases, with 8 bases between the two germline ends. The CDR3 length is 13 residues. CDR1 and CDR2 (germline): DFQATT, SNEGSKA (reference sequence). As DNA, the CDR3 is TGCAGTGCTAGAGCGACGGAACAAGAGACCCAGTACTTC. Amino acid sequence: CSARATEQETQYF.